The 14 T cell receptor beta chains listed next were all sequenced from one sample in a study of blood T cell repertoires in COVID-19. The table came from immunoSEQ multiplex PCR; TCRdb's copy has only in-frame clones and leaves some out. Found here are nearly 300,000 clones, under 90% of them singletons; the top ten hold roughly 2.9%. Sequenced material: PBMCs or T cells enriched from blood (not recorded which). The receptors originated from a woman between 45 and 60 years old who had been exposed to COVID-19.

This chain uses TRBV20-1 with TRBJ2-5; unclear D gene. The CDR3 sequence is 11 residues long. The germline V gene has CDR1 DFQATT and CDR2 SNEGSKA (reference sequence). Trimming shortened V by 5 bases and J by 1 base, and 5 bases separated the two germline ends. The CDR3 reads CSAVIQETQYF. In nucleotides, the CDR3 is TGCAGTGCTGTCATCCAAGAGACCCAGTACTTC.

CDR3 coding DNA: TGTGCCAGTAGCCGCGATGCAGGGGGAAGAGAGCAGTACTTC. Residues: CASSRDAGGREQYF. V usage is TRBV19 and J usage is TRBJ2-7; 7 nucleotides match TRBD1. Germline CDR1 is LNHDA and CDR2 is SQIVND (reference sequence). V lost 6 bases, J lost 7 bases, and 12 bases stayed unmatched. CDR3 length: 14 residues.

The V call is TRBV5-6, the J call TRBJ2-2; no clear D gene. V was pared by 0 bases and J by 7 bases, with 19 bases between. Germline V gives CDR1 SGHDT, CDR2 YYEEEE. The CDR3 covers 17 residues. CDR3 DNA: TGTGCCAGCAGCTTGGCGAGGATGGCCAACACCTACGGGGAGCTGTTTTTT. Translated: CASSLARMANTYGELFF.

This sequence joins TRBV19 and TRBJ1-5; TRBD1 matches 8 bases. Germline CDR1 is LNHDA and CDR2 is SQIVND (reference sequence). V lost 2 bases and J lost 6; bases outside the gene matches: 6. The CDR3 consists of 15 residues. The CDR3 nucleotides are TGTGCCAGTAGTATAACAACAGGGGGAGGTCAGCCCCAGCATTTT. Translating gives CASSITTGGGQPQHF.

This sequence joins TRBV18 and TRBJ1-1, with D perhaps TRBD1 (5 bases). This CDR3 is built from 14 residues. Deletions cut 5 bases from V and 2 bases from J, with 12 bases between. Germline V gives CDR1 KGHSH, CDR2 LQKENI. The CDR3 DNA follows: TGTGCCAGCTCATCGCAGGGACTTAACACTGAAGCTTTCTTT. Its translation is CASSSQGLNTEAFF.

The chain combines TRBV2 with TRBJ2-5, with D tentatively TRBD1 (5 bases). This CDR3 is built from 14 residues. Trimming cost V 2 bases and J 5 bases, with 12 bases left between them. CDR1 SNHLY and CDR2 FYNNEI come from the germline V gene. CDR3 loop: CASSESAGLETQYF. The DNA for the CDR3 is TGTGCCAGCAGTGAATCTGCAGGGCTGGAGACCCAGTACTTC.

V and J are TRBV6-5 and TRBJ2-7; 7 nucleotides align to TRBD1. Looked up from germline, CDR1 is MNHEY and CDR2 is SVGAGI. V was clipped by 2 bases and J by 2 bases; unmatched bases: 3. The CDR3 has 14 residues. The CDR3 DNA sequence: TGTGCCAGCAGTTACCACAGGGGCCCCTACGAGCAGTACTTC. This translates into CASSYHRGPYEQYF.

The chain uses TRBV5-1 and TRBJ1-1; D remains unclear. Germline V gene sequence: CDR1 SGHRS, CDR2 YFSETQ. CDR3 length: 14 residues. V lost 4 bases, J lost 1 base, and 11 bases lay in between. The CDR3: CASSPSGENTEAFF. CDR3 nucleotides: TGCGCCAGCAGCCCTTCGGGAGAGAACACTGAAGCTTTCTTT.

The rearrangement joins TRBV28 to TRBJ1-5; 8 nucleotides agree with TRBD1. The CDR3 length is 16 residues. Germline values: CDR1 MDHEN, CDR2 SYDVKM. V dropped 2 bases and J dropped 9; count of bases not matched to a gene: 12. CDR3 bases: TGTGCCAGCAGTTTACCGGGGACAGGCAGTTTTCGGCCCCAGCATTTT. It specifies CASSLPGTGSFRPQHF.

The J gene is TRBJ1-4, the V gene TRBV2; D is unresolved. Germline V lookup: CDR1 SNHLY, CDR2 FYNNEI. The CDR3 totals 13 residues. V was trimmed by 1 base and J by 6 bases, leaving 6 bases between them. The CDR3 here is CASSEVRYEKLFF. As DNA, the CDR3 is TGTGCCAGCAGTGAAGTCCGTTATGAAAAACTGTTTTTT.

The rearrangement uses TRBV6-2 or TRBV6-3 and TRBJ2-7; D unclear. The CDR3 consists of 15 residues. CDR1 is MNHEY and CDR2 is SVGEGT in the germline V gene. V lost 4 bases to trimming and J lost 3 bases, with 16 bases between them. The CDR3 DNA sequence: TGTGCCAGCAGTTCCTCCACGGGTTTTATCTACGAGCAGTACTTC. Its protein is CASSSSTGFIYEQYF.

This clone was detected once. V is TRBV6-1 and J is TRBJ1-5; 8 bases are shared with TRBD1. V lost 4 bases to trimming and J lost 1 base; unmatched junction nucleotides: 6. CDR3 length equals 16 residues. Germline lookup yields CDR1 MNHNS and CDR2 SASEGT. The CDR3 reads CASSAGQGGSNQPQHF. CDR3 bases: TGTGCCAGCAGTGCAGGACAGGGTGGAAGCAATCAGCCCCAGCATTTT.

V and J are TRBV5-1 and TRBJ1-6; TRBD1 matches 7 bases. The length of the CDR3 is 14 residues. V was clipped by 4 bases and J by 7 bases; unmatched bases: 5. Germline-derived CDR1 and CDR2 are SGHRS and YFSETQ. CDR3 region: CASSPGQPNSPLHF. In DNA form, the CDR3 reads TGCGCCAGCAGCCCGGGACAGCCAAATTCACCCCTCCACTTT.

The chain recombines TRBV6-5 with TRBJ1-3; D gene unclear. Trimming shortened V by 6 bases and J by 5 bases, and 11 bases separated the two germline ends. The V gene's germline CDR1 is MNHEY and CDR2 SVGAGI. The CDR3 spans 13 residues. The CDR3 sequence is CASREAGRNTIYF. The CDR3 DNA sequence: TGTGCCAGCAGGGAGGCGGGTCGAAACACCATATATTTT.